This is a list of T cell receptor beta chains from one sample in a study of cytomegalovirus exposure and HLA in healthy donors. Sequenced by immunoSEQ multiplex PCR; TCRdb stores in-frame clones only, minus some. The table includes fewer than 70,000 clones, approximately 83% detected once. Input material: PBMCs. Receptor source: a human donor in good health. Both conserved end residues are part of each CDR3. D genes are given only for firm matches. Not all rows give a size; the values are once, few, many and, for expanded clones, a class.

CDR3,DNA,J,D,size,V
CASKKAEGARGGAFF,TGTGCCAGCAAGAAAGCGGAGGGGGCGCGGGGGGGGGCTTTCTTT,TRBJ1-1,TRBD1,-,TRBV6-5
CASGATAMNTEAFF,TGTGCCAGCGGAGCGACGGCTATGAACACTGAAGCTTTCTTT,TRBJ1-1,-,-,TRBV9
CASSVEGPRSGNTIYF,TGTGCCAGCAGCGTGGAGGGCCCGAGGTCTGGAAACACCATATATTTT,TRBJ1-3,-,-,TRBV9
CASSLVGGARETQYF,TGTGCCAGCAGCTTGGTCGGGGGGGCCAGAGAGACCCAGTACTTC,TRBJ2-5,TRBD2,-,TRBV5-4
CASSKNEQGAYEQYF,TGTGCCAGCTCTAAAAACGAGCAGGGGGCCTACGAGCAGTACTTC,TRBJ2-7,TRBD1,-,TRBV18
CAISESGFSGLAEYETQYF,TGTGCCATCAGTGAGTCGGGGTTTTCCGGACTAGCGGAATACGAGACCCAGTACTTC,TRBJ2-5,TRBD2,once,TRBV10-3
CASSPGQGLIYGYTF,TGTGCCAGCAGCCCAGGACAGGGACTAATCTATGGCTACACCTTC,TRBJ1-2,TRBD1,few,TRBV7-9
CASSLQGAGNQPQHF,TGTGCCAGCAGCCTACAGGGGGCCGGCAATCAGCCCCAGCATTTT,TRBJ1-5,TRBD1,-,TRBV7-8
CASSQDRGRSTEAFF,TGTGCCAGCTCTCAGGACAGGGGGAGGTCCACTGAAGCTTTCTTT,TRBJ1-1,TRBD1,-,TRBV18
CASSETSVSSYEQYF,TGTGCCAGCAGTGAAACTAGCGTGAGCTCCTACGAGCAGTACTTC,TRBJ2-7,TRBD2,few,TRBV2
CASSLGAGNYNEQFF,TGTGCCAGCAGCCTGGGGGCAGGTAATTACAATGAGCAGTTCTTC,TRBJ2-1,-,-,TRBV7-2
CASSFRDRDSYEQYF,TGTGCCAGCAGTTTTCGGGACAGGGATTCCTACGAGCAGTACTTC,TRBJ2-7,TRBD1,-,TRBV28
CASSLWSGGGNTEAFF,TGTGCCAGCAGCTTATGGTCAGGGGGAGGCAACACTGAAGCTTTCTTT,TRBJ1-1,TRBD1,-,TRBV7-2
CASSPSGQGTDTQYF,TGTGCCAGCAGTCCTAGCGGGCAGGGAACAGATACGCAGTATTTT,TRBJ2-3,TRBD2,-,TRBV25-1
CASRGTGGFSPLHF,TGTGCCAGCAGAGGGACAGGGGGATTTTCACCCCTCCACTTT,TRBJ1-6,TRBD1,-,TRBV7-9
CASSLQAGELFF,TGCGCCAGCAGCCTCCAGGCCGGGGAGCTGTTTTTT,TRBJ2-2,-,-,TRBV4-3
CASSLVAGVSTDTQYF,TGTGCCAGCAGCTTAGTAGCGGGGGTATCCACAGATACGCAGTATTTT,TRBJ2-3,TRBD2,once,TRBV7-9
CASGLGQGMSPLHF,TGTGCCAGCGGCTTAGGACAAGGCATGTCACCCCTCCACTTT,TRBJ1-6,-,-,TRBV6-5
CASRLDRDSGNTIYF,TGTGCCAGCAGATTAGACAGGGACTCTGGAAACACCATATATTTT,TRBJ1-3,TRBD1,-,TRBV6-1
CASSWELVVTDTQYF,TGTGCCAGCAGCTGGGAGTTGGTTGTCACAGATACGCAGTATTTT,TRBJ2-3,-,-,TRBV7-9
CASSVNIPGVSEAFF,TGTGCCAGCAGCGTTAACATACCAGGGGTCTCTGAAGCTTTCTTT,TRBJ1-1,-,-,TRBV7-9
CASRITRDHNEQFF,TGTGCAAGTCGCATAACTAGGGATCACAATGAGCAGTTCTTC,TRBJ2-1,-,-,TRBV12-2
CASSPPQGITEAFF,TGTGCCAGCAGCCCCCCACAGGGAATCACTGAAGCTTTCTTT,TRBJ1-1,-,-,TRBV27
CASSNRDRGGYGYTF,TGTGCCAGTAGTAACCGGGACAGGGGGGGGTATGGCTACACCTTC,TRBJ1-2,TRBD1,-,TRBV19
CASSIIRNQPQHF,TGTGCCAGTAGTATAATTCGGAATCAGCCCCAGCATTTT,TRBJ1-5,-,-,TRBV19
CASSLGEVSGLYGYTF,TGTGCCAGCAGCTTAGGAGAGGTCTCAGGGCTCTATGGCTACACCTTC,TRBJ1-2,-,few,TRBV7-8
CASSRPPGTGLSETQYF,TGTGCCAGCAGCCGACCCCCCGGGACAGGGTTATCAGAGACCCAGTACTTC,TRBJ2-5,TRBD1,-,TRBV5-4
CASSSRGLAGAGITREWYF,TGTGCCAGCAGCTCCAGGGGACTAGCGGGGGCCGGGATCACGAGAGAGTGGTACTTC,TRBJ2-5,TRBD2,once,TRBV7-2
CASSRPGGGNQPQHF,TGTGCCAGTAGTAGGCCAGGGGGCGGGAATCAGCCCCAGCATTTT,TRBJ1-5,TRBD1,-,TRBV19
CASSKTSASTDTQYF,TGTGCCAGCAGTAAAACTAGCGCTAGCACAGATACGCAGTATTTT,TRBJ2-3,TRBD2,-,TRBV6-5
CAISTQTEAFF,TGTGCCATCAGTACTCAAACTGAAGCTTTCTTT,TRBJ1-1,-,-,TRBV10-3
CASSLTGGNYGYTF,TGTGCCAGCAGCTTAACCGGAGGGAACTATGGCTACACCTTC,TRBJ1-2,-,once,TRBV7-3
CSVASTSDTEAFF,TGCAGCGTCGCTAGTACGTCGGACACTGAAGCTTTCTTT,TRBJ1-1,-,-,TRBV29-1
CASSQVRTDTQYF,TGTGCCAGCAGCCAAGTGAGAACAGATACGCAGTATTTT,TRBJ2-3,-,-,TRBV4-2
CASSLAWYSAGTEAFF,TGTGCCAGCAGCTTAGCTTGGTACAGTGCGGGCACTGAAGCTTTCTTT,TRBJ1-1,-,-,TRBV7-2
CASSLRRINTGELFF,TGTGCCAGCAGCTTAAGGCGGATTAACACCGGGGAGCTGTTTTTT,TRBJ2-2,-,-,TRBV7-3
CASSSDRVGYEQYF,TGTGCCAGCAGTTCAGACAGGGTGGGCTACGAGCAGTACTTC,TRBJ2-7,TRBD1,-,TRBV27
CASSLSPGPYEQYF,TGTGCCAGCAGCTTAAGTCCGGGTCCCTACGAGCAGTACTTC,TRBJ2-7,-,-,TRBV7-3
CASSQDIPPLQKRTDTQYF,TGTGCCAGCAGCCAAGATATCCCCCCCTTACAGAAACGCACAGATACGCAGTATTTT,TRBJ2-3,-,-,TRBV14
CASSTAIAGGPGELFF,TGTGCCAGTAGTACAGCCATAGCGGGGGGGCCCGGGGAGCTGTTTTTT,TRBJ2-2,TRBD2,-,TRBV19
CASSPGTSVRTGELFF,TGTGCCAGCAGCCCCGGGACTAGCGTAAGAACCGGGGAGCTGTTTTTT,TRBJ2-2,TRBD2,-,TRBV7-8
CASSEATGGTDTQYF,TGTGCCAGCAGTGAAGCGACAGGGGGCACAGATACGCAGTATTTT,TRBJ2-3,TRBD1,-,TRBV6-1
CSVQPGQVTTF,TGCAGCGTCCAACCGGGACAGGTGACGACCTTC,TRBJ1-2,TRBD1,-,TRBV29-1
CASSEPSTGGSEKLFF,TGCGCCAGCAGTGAGCCCTCGACAGGGGGTTCTGAAAAACTGTTTTTT,TRBJ1-4,TRBD1,-,TRBV10-2
CASRLQGIDGYTF,TGTGCCAGCAGACTACAGGGGATCGATGGCTACACCTTC,TRBJ1-2,TRBD1,-,TRBV5-6
CASGGRGAETQYF,TGTGCCAGCGGGGGGAGGGGCGCGGAGACCCAGTACTTC,TRBJ2-5,TRBD2,-,TRBV5-8
CSSSYQGAVGTDTQYF,TGTTCCAGCAGCTACCAGGGGGCGGTCGGCACAGATACGCAGTATTTT,TRBJ2-3,TRBD1,-,TRBV7-9
CASSPPYVF,TGTGCCAGCAGCCCCCCTTATGTCTTT,TRBJ1-1,-,-,TRBV7-8
CASSPQTGGSGNTIYF,TGTGCCAGCAGCCCTCAGACAGGGGGCTCTGGAAACACCATATATTTT,TRBJ1-3,TRBD1,-,TRBV11-2
CASAGSSTDTQYF,TGTGCCAGCGCCGGGAGTAGCACAGATACGCAGTATTTT,TRBJ2-3,-,-,TRBV28
CASRAPGGSYEQYF,TGCGCCAGCAGGGCCCCGGGGGGCTCCTACGAGCAGTACTTC,TRBJ2-7,TRBD2,once,TRBV5-1